Shown below are 19 T cell receptor beta chains from a single sample sequenced in a study of shared clonotypes between healthy human individuals (TCRdb year 2020). Libraries were prepared through the immunoSEQ multiplex PCR assay. Drawn from immuneACCESS, this table holds only the in-frame rearrangements with V and J called that TCRdb kept. Clones are partly lost; checked studies trace under half to an unresolved V gene and leave the rest unexplained. Counted in this sample were over 400,000 clones; roughly 80% of them appeared once. The ten most abundant clones make up roughly 12% of the sample. The sample consisted of PBMCs. These receptors were collected from a woman aged 40 to 50 in good health. Some clones in this sample may be carry-over from other donors' samples.

The chain has TRBV7-2 and TRBJ1-5; possible D gene TRBD1, 6 bases. V lost 0 bases to trimming and J lost 6 bases, with 9 bases between them. CDR1 and CDR2 (germline): SGHTA, FQGNSA. The CDR3 sequence is 14 residues long. Here the CDR3 DNA reads TGTGCCAGCAGCTTAGCAGGGGGGGGTCAGCCCCAGCATTTT. Residues: CASSLAGGGQPQHF. The whole variable domain, filled in from reference TRBV7-2 and TRBJ1-5, reads GAGVSQSPSNKVTEKGKDVELRCDPISGHTALYWYRQSLGQGLEFLIYFQGNSAPDKSGLPSDRFSAERTGGSVSTLTIQRTQQEDSAVYLCASSLAGGGQPQHFGDGTRLSIL.

About this clone itself: A far larger clone is just one base off, so this is likely a read error. The chain is built from TRBV6-5 and TRBJ2-6; D gene uncertain. Trimming shortened V by 5 bases and J by 4 bases, and 9 bases separated the two germline ends. Germline V gene data show CDR1 as MNHEY and CDR2 as SVGAGI. The CDR3 is 14 residues long. The CDR3 region has the DNA TGTGCCAGCAGTCCGTTTATCGGGGCCAACGTCCTGACTTTC. It translates to CASSPFIGANVLTF.

The V call is TRBV28, the J call TRBJ2-5; D perhaps matches TRBD2 (6 bases). Trimming removed 6 bases from V and 4 bases from J, with 21 bases in between. The CDR3 runs to 16 residues. Per germline, CDR1 MDHEN and CDR2 SYDVKM. The CDR3 sequence is CASSTISGGLGETQYF. CDR3 nucleotide sequence: TGTGCCAGCAGCACAATCTCCGGGGGACTGGGAGAGACCCAGTACTTC.

The chain recombines TRBV7-9 with TRBJ2-7; 10 bases are a match to TRBD2. The V and J ends lost 1 base and 3 bases, in that order; junction bases with no gene match: 6. CDR3 length equals 16 residues. CDR1 and CDR2 (germline): SEHNR, FQNEAQ (reference sequence). In DNA, the CDR3 is TGTGCCAGCAGCTTAGGGCTAGCGGGAGCCCTCTACGAGCAGTACTTC. Encoded protein: CASSLGLAGALYEQYF.

The chain combines TRBV5-6 with TRBJ2-5; D may match TRBD1 or TRBD2 (6 bases each). V was shortened by 3 bases and J by 5 bases, with 17 bases between the two germline ends. CDR1 is SGHDT, CDR2 YYEEEE, per germline. CDR3 length: 15 residues. The CDR3 region has the DNA TGTGCCAGCAGCTCCCATGGGGGGCCGGGGGAGACCCAGTACTTC. It codes for CASSSHGGPGETQYF.

The chain uses TRBV11-2 and TRBJ1-3; 8 bases are shared with TRBD1. Germline CDR1 SGHAT, CDR2 FQNNGV. CDR3 length equals 17 residues. The trim removed 1 base at V and 0 bases at J, leaving 5 bases unmatched. Here the CDR3 reads CASSLGGTGFSGNTIYF. CDR3 bases: TGTGCCAGCAGCTTAGGAGGGACAGGTTTCTCTGGAAACACCATATATTTT.

The chain has TRBV7-2 and TRBJ1-2; no firm D call. The CDR3 has 14 amino acids. Germline assignment: CDR1 SGHTA and CDR2 FQGNSA. V was shortened by 2 bases and J by 4 bases, with 11 bases between the two germline ends. Written as DNA, the CDR3 is TGTGCCAGCAGCTTATTAGCAGGCCCCTATGGCTACACCTTC. This codes for CASSLLAGPYGYTF. Based on the CDR3 plus reference TRBV7-2 and TRBJ1-2, the full variable domain is GAGVSQSPSNKVTEKGKDVELRCDPISGHTALYWYRQSLGQGLEFLIYFQGNSAPDKSGLPSDRFSAERTGGSVSTLTIQRTQQEDSAVYLCASSLLAGPYGYTFGSGTRLTVV.

In this sample, this clone turned up many times. Other DNA sequences in the sample encode the same CDR3. V usage is TRBV18 and J usage is TRBJ1-1; possible D gene TRBD1, 6 bases. This CDR3 is built from 13 residues. V was pared by 5 bases and J by 1 base, with 8 bases between. Germline CDR1 reads KGHSH; CDR2 reads LQKENI. The CDR3 DNA reads as TGTGCCAGCTCAGGACAGTCGAACACTGAAGCTTTCTTT. Protein sequence: CASSGQSNTEAFF.

About this clone: Given a far larger clone just one base away, this is likely a sequencing read error. This chain uses TRBV5-1 with TRBJ2-6; D gene ambiguous. This CDR3 comprises 15 residues. Trimming removed 2 bases at V and 0 bases at J, with 6 bases between. Looked up from germline, CDR1 is SGHRS and CDR2 is YFSETQ. The CDR3 DNA reads TGCGCCAGCAGCTTTATAGGCTCTGGGGCCAACGTCCTGACTTTC. It is translated as CASSFIGSGANVLTF.

The chain has TRBV28 and TRBJ2-1; D call uncertain. With 8 bases removed from V and 12 bases from J, the gap between germline ends came to 17 bases. This CDR3 region has 12 residues. CDR1 is MDHEN, CDR2 SYDVKM, per germline. In DNA, the CDR3 is TGTGCCAGCTCAGAGGCCGGGTCTTGGCAGTTCTTC. This sequence encodes CASSEAGSWQFF.

The rearrangement uses TRBV7-3 and TRBJ2-1, with a weak D call TRBD2 (5 bases). The CDR3 extends over 14 amino acids. Between the trimmed V and J ends, which lost 5 bases and 2 bases, there was a span of 10 bases. Germline V CDR1 and CDR2: SGHTA, FQGTGA. CDR3 loop: CASSPGVAYNEQFF. As DNA, the CDR3 is TGTGCCAGCAGCCCCGGGGTAGCCTACAATGAGCAGTTCTTC.

The gene calls are TRBV4-2 and TRBJ2-3; 7 bases agree with TRBD2. Germline V gene sequence: CDR1 LGHNA, CDR2 YNFKEQ. The CDR3 contains 15 residues. Trimming cost V 4 bases and J 3 bases; bases outside gene matches: 7. The CDR3 is CASSLAGDRTDTQYF. The CDR3 bases are TGTGCCAGCAGCCTCGCGGGAGATCGGACAGATACGCAGTATTTT.

As DNA, the CDR3 is TGTGCCAGCAGTCTTGGGACAGCGAACACTGAAGCTTTCTTT. Its translation: CASSLGTANTEAFF. The rearrangement joins TRBV28 to TRBJ1-1; 7 nucleotides match TRBD1. CDR3 length: 14 residues. Germline CDR1 and CDR2: MDHEN and SYDVKM. J lost 1 base, V lost 5 bases, and 4 bases had no gene match.

Points on this clone: This likely traces to a read error, being one base from a far larger clone. This likely comes from a read error, as the CDR3 has no conserved phenylalanine or tryptophan at its end. This chain connects TRBV6-6 to TRBJ1-4; 9 nucleotides agree with TRBD1. The CDR3 loop spans 14 amino acids. With 2 bases clipped from V and 7 bases from J, the junction kept 2 bases outside the gene matches. Germline loops: CDR1 MNHNY, CDR2 SVGAGI (reference sequence). The CDR3 DNA follows: TGTGCCAGCAGTTACGGGACAGGGCTTGAAAAACTGTTTCTT. Protein product: CASSYGTGLEKLFL.

In its sample, this clone was seen once. The chain combines TRBV18 with TRBJ2-7; D ambiguous. Germline loops: CDR1 KGHSH, CDR2 LQKENI. The CDR3 spans 12 residues. The CDR3 reads CACSDDSYEQYF. The DNA for the CDR3 is TGTGCGTGTTCGGACGACTCCTACGAGCAGTACTTC. Filled out from reference TRBV18 and TRBJ2-7, the complete variable domain reads NAGVMQNPRHLVRRRGQEARLRCSPMKGHSHVYWYRQLPEEGLKFMVYLQKENIIDESGMPKERFSAEFPKEGPSILRIQQVVRGDSAAYFCACSDDSYEQYFGPGTRLTVT.

This chain connects TRBV18 to TRBJ1-6, with TRBD1 matching 9 bases. Germline V gene sequence: CDR1 KGHSH, CDR2 LQKENI. V trimming: 5 bases; J trimming: 10 bases; junction bases outside the gene matches: 9. This CDR3 contains 15 residues. CDR3 amino acids: CASSEGGTGNSPLHF. The CDR3 DNA is TGTGCCAGCTCAGAAGGGGGGACAGGGAACTCACCCCTCCACTTT.

J is TRBJ1-5 and V is TRBV6-1; possible D gene TRBD1, 5 bases. Per germline, CDR1 MNHNS and CDR2 SASEGT. V gave up 1 base and J gave up 6 bases, with 16 bases separating them. The CDR3 extends over 16 amino acids. The CDR3 spells CASSEVLGRVTQPQHF. The CDR3 DNA reads TGTGCCAGCAGTGAAGTGTTAGGCAGGGTAACTCAGCCCCAGCATTTT.

This chain joins TRBV7-6 and TRBJ2-5; D remains ambiguous. The V end was cut by 3 bases, the J end by 5 bases, with 10 bases between. The CDR3 loop spans 13 amino acids. Germline CDR1 reads SGHVS; CDR2 reads FNYEAQ. The CDR3 bases are TGTGCCAGCAGCTTCCGGCTTGTGGAGACCCAGTACTTC. Protein: CASSFRLVETQYF.

The V and J genes are TRBV19 and TRBJ1-4, with 7 positions matching TRBD1. The germline V gene encodes CDR1 LNHDA and CDR2 SQIVND (reference sequence). This CDR3 has 15 residues. V trimming: 3 bases; J trimming: 0 bases; junction bases outside the gene matches: 1. The CDR3 region has the DNA TGTGCCAGTAGTATGGGGACAGCAACTAATGAAAAACTGTTTTTT. As protein: CASSMGTATNEKLFF.